This TCR beta chain was obtained from a study of shared clonotypes between healthy human individuals. Sequencing used immunoSEQ multiplex PCR; TCRdb keeps in-frame clones, though not all of them. The sample carries about 2.3 million clones, 92% recorded once. Germline V gene lookup returns CDR1 SGHRS and CDR2 YFSETQ. The ends lost 4 bases at V and 1 base at J; junction bases unmatched: 8. This CDR3 is 16 amino acids long. Sequencing used naive CD4+ T cells from PBMCs. Subset reported: CD45RA+ positively selected. The V call is TRBV5-1, the J call TRBJ1-1; 9 positions match TRBD1. The receptor was derived from a man aged 18 to 35 in good health. Some clones in this sample may be carry-over from other donors' samples. The CDR3 region is CASSTGTGFGNTEAFF. The CDR3 region has the DNA TGCGCCAGCAGCACCGGGACAGGGTTTGGGAACACTGAAGCTTTCTTT.